This is a list of T cell receptor beta chains from one sample in a study of blood T cell repertoires in COVID-19. Some clones are missing from TCRdb's copy, which holds only in-frame ones; the method was immunoSEQ multiplex PCR. This table holds 110,000 to 150,000 clones, 86% found once. The sequenced material came from PBMCs or T cells enriched from blood (not recorded which). The receptors were gathered from a man aged 45-60 years who had recovered from COVID-19. Both conserved end residues are part of each CDR3. D genes are given only for firm matches.

>.|TRBJ1-2|TRBV10-3
CAIRDSRANGYTF
>.|TRBJ2-3|TRBV19
CASSIRAGLLTDTQYF
>TRBD1|TRBJ1-1|TRBV28
CASSLRQGGAFF
>.|TRBJ1-5|TRBV7-2
CASSRHRDQPQHF
>.|TRBJ1-1|TRBV5-6
CASSFSGRLNTEAFF
>.|TRBJ1-1|TRBV21-1
CASSKNEGVTQGTEAFF
>TRBD1|TRBJ1-6|TRBV5-8
CASSWGTEPNSPLHF
>.|TRBJ1-5|TRBV7-8
CASSFQGYNQPQHF
>TRBD1|TRBJ1-5|TRBV28
CASRTGGHQPQHF
>TRBD1|TRBJ1-4|TRBV28
CASSLLQDRRNEKLFF
>TRBD2|TRBJ2-3|TRBV19
CASSRPGLGADTQYF
>.|TRBJ2-7|TRBV7-3
CASSKAPWASRHEQYF
>TRBD1|TRBJ2-7|TRBV24-1
CATSESGTAYEQYF
>.|TRBJ2-2|TRBV5-1
CASSEGTTGELFF
>.|TRBJ2-3|TRBV9
CASSGGGYTSTDTQYF
>.|TRBJ2-2|TRBV7-3
CASSLTFSVTGELFF
>TRBD1|TRBJ1-2|TRBV28
CASSVPRDSPIYGYTF
>TRBD2|TRBJ2-7|TRBV28
CASSPKLAGEKEQYF
>.|TRBJ1-1|TRBV7-9
CASSSQGNTEAFF
>.|TRBJ2-1|TRBV7-2
CASSLRRVDNEQFF
>TRBD1|TRBJ2-1|TRBV6-5
CASRLDRGENEQFF
>.|TRBJ1-4|TRBV19
CATQPGQGEKLFF
>.|TRBJ2-1|TRBV7-9
CASSLGLPYNEQFF
>TRBD1|TRBJ1-6|TRBV13
CASSLGQGVRSPLHF
>TRBD1|TRBJ1-5|TRBV27
CASSWTGTGYQPQHF
>TRBD1|TRBJ2-3|TRBV7-8
CASSSVRRGPDTQYF
>TRBD1|TRBJ2-7|TRBV28
CASTTYRETGAYEQYF
>.|TRBJ1-1|TRBV7-2
CASSLTPGGGAEAFF
>.|TRBJ2-3|TRBV7-2
CASSPRGSTDTQYF
>.|TRBJ1-5|TRBV6-2/TRBV6-3
CASSPGEGRNQPQHF
>TRBD1|TRBJ1-1|TRBV13
CASSSTGGRPNTEAFF
>TRBD2|TRBJ2-1|TRBV2
CASNGWLAGYEQFF
>TRBD2|TRBJ2-1|TRBV6-5
CASSRTSVDEQFF
>.|TRBJ1-2|TRBV28
CASSQGMGYGYTF
>TRBD2|TRBJ2-1|TRBV24-1
CATSDPGLAPNEQFF
>.|TRBJ1-1|TRBV6-5
CASTVLGGNTEAFF
>TRBD1|TRBJ1-1|TRBV18
CASSNYRGRTEAFF
>TRBD1|TRBJ2-3|TRBV10-3
CAISEQGGSTDTQYF
>.|TRBJ1-5|TRBV19
CASSIHRENQPQHF
>.|TRBJ2-2|TRBV18
CASSPGAANTGELFF
>TRBD1|TRBJ1-5|TRBV2
CASSVRTGYNQPQHF
>.|TRBJ1-5|TRBV28
CASSSPQGSQPQHF
>TRBD1|TRBJ1-2|TRBV27
CASPIGQGDGGYTF
>.|TRBJ2-2|TRBV7-3
CASSFGPYTGELFF